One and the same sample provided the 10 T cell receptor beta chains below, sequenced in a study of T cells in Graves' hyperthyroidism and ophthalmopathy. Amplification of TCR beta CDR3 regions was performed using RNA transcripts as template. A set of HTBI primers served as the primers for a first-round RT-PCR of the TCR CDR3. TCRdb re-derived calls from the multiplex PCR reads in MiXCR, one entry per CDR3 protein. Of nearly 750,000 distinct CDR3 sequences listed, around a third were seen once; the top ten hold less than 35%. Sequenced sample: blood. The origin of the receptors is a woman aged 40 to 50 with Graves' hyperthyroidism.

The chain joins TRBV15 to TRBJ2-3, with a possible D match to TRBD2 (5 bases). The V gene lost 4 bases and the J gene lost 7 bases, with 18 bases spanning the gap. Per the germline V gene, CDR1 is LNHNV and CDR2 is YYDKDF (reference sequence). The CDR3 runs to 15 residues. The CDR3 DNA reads TGTGCCACCAGCATAAGACTACCCGGCATGTATACGCAGTATTTT. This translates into CATSIRLPGMYTQYF.

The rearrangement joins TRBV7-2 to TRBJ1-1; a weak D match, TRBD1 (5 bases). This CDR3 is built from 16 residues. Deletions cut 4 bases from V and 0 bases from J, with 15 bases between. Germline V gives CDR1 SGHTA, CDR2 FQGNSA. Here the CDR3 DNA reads TGTGCCAGCAGCTGGGGGGGATTGGGGGTGAACACTGAAGCTTTCTTT. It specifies CASSWGGLGVNTEAFF.

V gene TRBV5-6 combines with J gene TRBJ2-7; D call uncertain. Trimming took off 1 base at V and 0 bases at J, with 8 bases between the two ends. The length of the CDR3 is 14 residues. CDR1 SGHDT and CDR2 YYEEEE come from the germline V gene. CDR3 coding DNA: TGTGCCAGCAGCTTGTGGGAAATCTCCTACGAGCAGTACTTC. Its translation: CASSLWEISYEQYF. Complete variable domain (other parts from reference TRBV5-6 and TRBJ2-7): DAGVTQSPTHLIKTRGQQVTLRCSPKSGHDTVSWYQQALGQGPQFIFQYYEEEERQRGNFPDRFSGHQFPNYSSELNVNALLLGDSALYLCASSLWEISYEQYFGPGTRLTVT.

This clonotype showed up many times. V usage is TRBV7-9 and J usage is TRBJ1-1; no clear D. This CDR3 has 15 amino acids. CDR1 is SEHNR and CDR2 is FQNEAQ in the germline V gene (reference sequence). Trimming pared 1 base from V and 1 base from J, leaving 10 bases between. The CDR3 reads CASSLVLDPNTEAFF. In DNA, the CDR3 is TGTGCCAGCAGCTTAGTGCTGGACCCGAACACTGAAGCTTTCTTT.

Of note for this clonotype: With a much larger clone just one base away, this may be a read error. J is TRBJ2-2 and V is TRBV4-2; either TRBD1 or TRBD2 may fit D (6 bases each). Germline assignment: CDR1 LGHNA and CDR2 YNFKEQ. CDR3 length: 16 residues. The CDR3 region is CASSQELVGGTGEPFF. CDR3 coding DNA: TGTGCCAGCAGCCAAGAACTGGTCGGGGGCACCGGGGAGCCGTTTTTT.

Here the CDR3 DNA reads TGCGCCAGCAACATCCGCCAGGGTGGCACTGAAGCTTTCTTT. Translation: CASNIRQGGTEAFF. The V gene is TRBV10-2, the J gene TRBJ1-1; D might be TRBD1 (5 bases). With 7 bases removed from V and 4 bases from J, the gap between germline ends came to 16 bases. CDR1 is WSHSY and CDR2 is SAAADI in the germline V gene. This CDR3 contains 14 residues.

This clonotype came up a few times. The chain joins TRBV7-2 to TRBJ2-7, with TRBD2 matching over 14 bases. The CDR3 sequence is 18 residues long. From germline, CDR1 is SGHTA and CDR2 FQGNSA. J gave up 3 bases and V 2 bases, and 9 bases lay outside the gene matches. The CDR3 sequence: CASSLRLTSGGADYEQYF. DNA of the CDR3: TGTGCCAGCAGCTTAAGGCTGACTAGCGGGGGGGCCGACTACGAGCAGTACTTC.

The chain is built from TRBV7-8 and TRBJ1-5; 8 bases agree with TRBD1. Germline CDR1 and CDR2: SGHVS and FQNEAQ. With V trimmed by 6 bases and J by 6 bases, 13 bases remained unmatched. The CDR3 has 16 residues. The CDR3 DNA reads TGTGCCAGCAGTTTAATTCGGACAGGGCTTCCTCAGCCCCAGCATTTT. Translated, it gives CASSLIRTGLPQPQHF.

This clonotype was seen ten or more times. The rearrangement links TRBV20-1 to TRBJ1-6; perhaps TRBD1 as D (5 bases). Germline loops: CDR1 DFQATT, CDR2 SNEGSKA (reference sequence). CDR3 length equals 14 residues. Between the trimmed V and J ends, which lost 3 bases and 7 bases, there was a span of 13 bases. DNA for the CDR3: TGCAGTGCTAGGCAAGCGGGGGGAAATTCACCCCTCCACTTT. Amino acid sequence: CSARQAGGNSPLHF.

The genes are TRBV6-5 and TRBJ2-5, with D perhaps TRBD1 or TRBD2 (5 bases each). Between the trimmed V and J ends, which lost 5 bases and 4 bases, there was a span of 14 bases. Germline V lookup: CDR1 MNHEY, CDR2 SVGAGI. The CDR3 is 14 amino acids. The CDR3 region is CASSRSGTIETQYF. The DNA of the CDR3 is TGTGCCAGCAGTCGGAGTGGGACCATAGAGACCCAGTACTTC.